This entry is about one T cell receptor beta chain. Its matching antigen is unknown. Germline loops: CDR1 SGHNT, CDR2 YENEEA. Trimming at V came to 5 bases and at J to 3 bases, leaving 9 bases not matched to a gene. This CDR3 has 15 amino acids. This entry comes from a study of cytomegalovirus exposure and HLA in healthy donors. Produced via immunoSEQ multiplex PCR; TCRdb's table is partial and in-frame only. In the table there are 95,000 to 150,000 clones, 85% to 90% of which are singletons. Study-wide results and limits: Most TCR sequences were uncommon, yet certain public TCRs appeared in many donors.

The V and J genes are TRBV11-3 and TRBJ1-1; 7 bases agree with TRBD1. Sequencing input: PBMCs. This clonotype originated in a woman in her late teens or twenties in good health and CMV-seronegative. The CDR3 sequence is CASSTSGTVDTEAFF. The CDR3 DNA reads TGTGCCAGCAGCACCTCCGGGACAGTCGACACTGAAGCTTTCTTT.